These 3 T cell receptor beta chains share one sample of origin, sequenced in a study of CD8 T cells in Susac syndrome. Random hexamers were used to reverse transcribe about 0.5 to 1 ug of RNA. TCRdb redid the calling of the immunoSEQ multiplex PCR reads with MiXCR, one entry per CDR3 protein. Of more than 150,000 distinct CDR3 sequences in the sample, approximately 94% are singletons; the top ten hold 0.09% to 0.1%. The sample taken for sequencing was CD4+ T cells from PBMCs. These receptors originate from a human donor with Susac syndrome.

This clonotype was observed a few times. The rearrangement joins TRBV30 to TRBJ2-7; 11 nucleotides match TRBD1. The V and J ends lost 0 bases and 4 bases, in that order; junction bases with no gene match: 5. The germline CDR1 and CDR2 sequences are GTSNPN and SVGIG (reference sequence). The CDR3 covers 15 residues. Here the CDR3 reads CAWSVRDRGIYEQYF. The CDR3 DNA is TGTGCCTGGAGTGTTCGGGACAGGGGGATATACGAGCAGTACTTC.

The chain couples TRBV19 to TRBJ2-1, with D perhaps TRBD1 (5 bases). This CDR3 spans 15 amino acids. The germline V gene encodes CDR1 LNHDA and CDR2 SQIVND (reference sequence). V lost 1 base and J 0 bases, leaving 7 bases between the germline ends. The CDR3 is CASSIGTGSYNEQFF. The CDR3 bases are TGTGCCAGTAGTATAGGAACAGGCTCCTACAATGAGCAGTTCTTC.

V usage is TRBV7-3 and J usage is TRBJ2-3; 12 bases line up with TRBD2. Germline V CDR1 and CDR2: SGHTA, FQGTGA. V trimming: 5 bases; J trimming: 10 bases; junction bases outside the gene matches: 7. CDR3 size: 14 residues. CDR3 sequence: CASSPSGGAWSQYF. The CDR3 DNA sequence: TGTGCCAGCAGCCCTAGCGGGGGGGCCTGGTCGCAGTATTTT.